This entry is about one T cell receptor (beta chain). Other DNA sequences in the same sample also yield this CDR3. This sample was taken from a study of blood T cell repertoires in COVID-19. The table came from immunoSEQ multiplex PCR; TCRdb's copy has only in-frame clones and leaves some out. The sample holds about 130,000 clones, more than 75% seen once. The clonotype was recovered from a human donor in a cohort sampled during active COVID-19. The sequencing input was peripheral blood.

Here the CDR3 reads CASSLNQPQHF. In nucleotides, the CDR3 is TGTGCCAGCAGTCTCAATCAGCCCCAGCATTTT. V and J are TRBV6-5 and TRBJ1-5; no firm D call. Looked up from germline, CDR1 is MNHEY and CDR2 is SVGAGI. The CDR3 totals 11 residues. V was cut by 5 bases and J by 3 bases, with 2 bases left in between.